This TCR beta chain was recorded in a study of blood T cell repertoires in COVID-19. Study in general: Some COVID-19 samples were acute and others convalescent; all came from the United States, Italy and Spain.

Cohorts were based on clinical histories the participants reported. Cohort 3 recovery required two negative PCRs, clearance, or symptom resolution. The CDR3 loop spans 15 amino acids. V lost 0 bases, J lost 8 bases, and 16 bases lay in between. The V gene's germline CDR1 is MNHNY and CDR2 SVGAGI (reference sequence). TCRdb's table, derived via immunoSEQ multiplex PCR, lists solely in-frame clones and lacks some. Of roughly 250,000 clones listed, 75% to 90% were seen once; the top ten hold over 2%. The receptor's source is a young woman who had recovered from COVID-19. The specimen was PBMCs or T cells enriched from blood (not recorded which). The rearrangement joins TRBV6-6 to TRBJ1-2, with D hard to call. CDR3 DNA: TGTGCCAGCAGTTACTCGGGAAGGGAGGTTGACGGCTACACCTTC. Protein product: CASSYSGREVDGYTF.